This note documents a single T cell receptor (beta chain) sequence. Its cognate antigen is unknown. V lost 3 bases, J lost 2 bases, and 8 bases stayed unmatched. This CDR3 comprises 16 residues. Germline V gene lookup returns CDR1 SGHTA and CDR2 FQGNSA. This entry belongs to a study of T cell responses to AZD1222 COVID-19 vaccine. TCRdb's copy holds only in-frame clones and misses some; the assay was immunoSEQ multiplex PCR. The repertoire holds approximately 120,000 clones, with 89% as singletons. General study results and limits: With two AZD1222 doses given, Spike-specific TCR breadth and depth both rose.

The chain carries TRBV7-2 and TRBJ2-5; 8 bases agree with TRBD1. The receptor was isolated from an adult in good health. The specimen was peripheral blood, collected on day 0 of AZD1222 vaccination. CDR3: CASSFPTGGGQETQYF. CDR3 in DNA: TGTGCCAGCAGCTTCCCCACAGGGGGAGGACAAGAGACCCAGTACTTC.